This TCR beta chain was captured by sequencing in a study of OX40 agonist ivuxolimab in advanced cancers. In germline, CDR1 is SGHDT, CDR2 YYEEEE. CDR3 length: 14 amino acids. Trimming left V 2 bases short and J 2 bases short, with 8 bases between. Generated by immunoSEQ multiplex PCR, the TCRdb table keeps only in-frame clones and is missing some. Of about 80,000 clones in the sample, about 81% were seen once. This clone was detected once. The starting material was CD4+ or CD8+ T cells sorted from blood, obtained in a trial of the OX40 agonist ivuxolimab. This receptor was taken from an adult with an advanced solid tumor such as melanoma, head and neck, liver or kidney cancer. The V and J genes are TRBV5-6 and TRBJ1-5, with D unresolved. DNA of the CDR3: TGTGCCAGCAGCTTCTATGCCCGCAATCAGCCCCAGCATTTT. Translating gives CASSFYARNQPQHF.